This T cell receptor beta chain was sequenced in a study of blood T cell repertoires in COVID-19. The wider study: The analysed material was cDNA or gDNA that came from T cells, B-cell-depleted T cells, or PBMCs.

Authors' methods: Reference gene primer amplification yielded estimated nucleated cell counts. Generated by immunoSEQ multiplex PCR, the TCRdb table keeps only in-frame clones and is missing some. That table supplies the V and J calls and clone size; D and trimming were determined from the DNA. The sample carries roughly 300,000 clones, roughly 83% recorded once. Sequencing used peripheral blood. This sequence was found in a woman aged 45 to 65 with acute or convalescent COVID-19.

The CDR3: CASSVDTGANQPQHF. CDR3 coding DNA: TGTGCCAGCAGCGTGGACACGGGCGCCAATCAGCCCCAGCATTTT. The rearrangement uses TRBV9 and TRBJ1-5; D is perhaps TRBD1 (5 bases). The CDR3 extends over 15 amino acids. V lost 2 bases, J lost 3 bases, and 12 bases lay in between. Germline values: CDR1 SGDLS, CDR2 YYNGEE.